Presented here are 12 T cell receptor beta chains from one specimen sequenced in a study of beta chain features in type 1 diabetes (dated 2018 in TCRdb). The library was made by the immunoSEQ multiplex PCR assay. All of the isolated RNA was reverse transcribed with the High Capacity cDNA Reverse Transcription Kit, so expressed TCRB transcripts were sequenced. Sourced from immuneACCESS, this table was stored by TCRdb with only in-frame sequences that have V and J called. A share of the clones is absent; for the studies checked, an unresolved V gene accounts for under half, and the remainder has no known explanation. The sample data list about 360,000 clones, and approximately 12% of these were observed just once. The top ten clones comprise roughly 0.017% of the sample. The material sequenced was naive CD4+ T cells from blood. The label giving this sample's cell subset or site can be read as: true naive CD4+ T cells. The receptors stem from a man younger than 35 in good health.

Points on this clone: The sample carries other DNA sequences with the same CDR3. The rearrangement joins TRBV4-3 to TRBJ2-1, with TRBD2 matching over 11 bases. J lost 5 bases, V lost 1 base, and 4 bases had no gene match. Germline CDR1 and CDR2: LGHNA and YSLEER. The CDR3 has 16 residues. CDR3 region: CASSQGGTSGNNEQFF. For the CDR3, the DNA is TGCGCCAGCAGCCAAGGGGGGACTAGCGGAAACAATGAGCAGTTCTTC.

The rearrangement links TRBV6-5 to TRBJ1-1; the match to TRBD1 covers 7 bases. Germline-derived CDR1 and CDR2 are MNHEY and SVGAGI. V lost 2 bases and J lost 5; bases outside the gene matches: 2. This CDR3 region has 13 residues. CDR3 bases: TGTGCCAGCAGTTACAACAGGGGTACTGAAGCTTTCTTT. It translates to CASSYNRGTEAFF.

This chain connects TRBV4-1 to TRBJ2-1, with TRBD2 identical over 8 bases. CDR1 and CDR2 (germline): MGHRA, YSYEKL. The ends lost 1 base at V and 3 bases at J; junction bases unmatched: 5. The CDR3 spans 16 residues. The CDR3 DNA sequence: TGCGCCAGCAGCCAAGCAGGACTAGCCAACTACAATGAGCAGTTCTTC. Translation gives CASSQAGLANYNEQFF.

The rearrangement links TRBV5-6 to TRBJ1-1; possible D gene TRBD1, 5 bases. CDR3 length equals 14 residues. CDR1 is SGHDT and CDR2 is YYEEEE in the germline V gene. V was shortened by 4 bases and J by 2 bases, with 12 bases between the two germline ends. The CDR3 DNA sequence: TGTGCCAGCAGCCCGCCCGACAGAAACACTGAAGCTTTCTTT. Its protein is CASSPPDRNTEAFF.

This chain joins TRBV5-4 and TRBJ2-7, with a tentative D call TRBD2 (7 bases). The CDR3 loop spans 16 amino acids. V was cut by 4 bases and J by 0 bases, with 17 bases left in between. Germline V lookup: CDR1 SGHNT, CDR2 YYREEE (reference sequence). Written as DNA, the CDR3 is TGTGCCAGCAGCCTCCTAGCCGCGGGGGCCTCCTACGAGCAGTACTTC. It codes for CASSLLAAGASYEQYF.

The rearrangement uses TRBV5-4 and TRBJ2-7, with D perhaps TRBD2 (6 bases). Germline values: CDR1 SGHNT, CDR2 YYREEE (reference sequence). The CDR3 is 16 residues long. With 8 bases removed from V and 2 bases from J, the gap between germline ends came to 23 bases. The CDR3 bases are TGTGCCAGTCAGCTAAATCCCGGGACTCCTGCCTACGAGCAGTACTTC. Translation gives CASQLNPGTPAYEQYF.

This clone was seen a handful of times. V and J are TRBV5-1 and TRBJ2-1; D is unresolved. In germline, CDR1 is SGHRS, CDR2 YFSETQ. The V and J ends lost 0 bases and 2 bases respectively, with 6 bases between them. CDR3 size: 14 residues. The DNA of the CDR3 is TGCGCCAGCAGCTTGGACAGACCCTACAATGAGCAGTTCTTC. Translated, it gives CASSLDRPYNEQFF.

The chain combines TRBV7-3 with TRBJ2-5, with TRBD2 identical over 9 bases. The germline CDR1 and CDR2 sequences are SGHTA and FQGTGA. The CDR3 runs 17 residues. V lost 0 bases, J lost 5 bases, and 10 bases stayed unmatched. The CDR3 region is CASSLTGSRGGRETQYF. DNA of the CDR3: TGTGCCAGCAGCTTAACTGGTTCGCGGGGGGGCCGGGAGACCCAGTACTTC.

In this sample, this clone turned up a few times. The V gene is TRBV7-3, the J gene TRBJ2-3; a weak D match, TRBD1 (7 bases). Looked up from germline, CDR1 is SGHTA and CDR2 is FQGTGA. The CDR3 loop spans 16 amino acids. Trimming shortened V by 5 bases and J by 0 bases, and 15 bases separated the two germline ends. CDR3 protein: CASSPDRDSSTDTQYF. The CDR3, as DNA: TGTGCCAGCAGCCCAGACAGGGACTCTAGCACAGATACGCAGTATTTT.

This rearrangement joins TRBV18 to TRBJ1-1; D unclear. Germline CDR1 KGHSH, CDR2 LQKENI. This CDR3 comprises 14 residues. V was trimmed by 4 bases and J by 1 base, leaving 10 bases between them. For the CDR3, the DNA is TGTGCCAGCTCACTTAATACGGGGAACACTGAAGCTTTCTTT. Its translation: CASSLNTGNTEAFF.

The rearrangement joins TRBV11-2 to TRBJ2-7; 9 nucleotides agree with TRBD1. Trimming removed 6 bases from V and 3 bases from J; junction bases left unmatched: 3. The germline V gene has CDR1 SGHAT and CDR2 FQNNGV. There are 13 residues in the CDR3. CDR3 bases: TGTGCCAGCAGGGGGACAGGGTTCTACGAGCAGTACTTC. Its translation is CASRGTGFYEQYF. The full variable domain, in which reference TRBV11-2 and TRBJ2-7 provide the parts outside the CDR3, is EAGVAQSPRYKIIEKRQSVAFWCNPISGHATLYWYQQILGQGPKLLIQFQNNGVVDDSQLPKDRFSAERLKGVDSTLKIQPAKLEDSAVYLCASRGTGFYEQYFGPGTRLTVT.

This sequence joins TRBV7-8 and TRBJ2-7, with D uncertain. V was trimmed by 5 bases and J by 2 bases, leaving 19 bases between them. This CDR3 is built from 16 residues. Germline V gene sequence: CDR1 SGHVS, CDR2 FQNEAQ. The CDR3 reads CASSPQVTSSPYEQYF. In DNA form, the CDR3 reads TGTGCCAGCAGCCCCCAGGTGACGTCCTCGCCCTACGAGCAGTACTTC.